Listed here are 3 T cell receptor beta chains from one sample, sequenced in a study of shared clonotypes between healthy human individuals. The data were produced by immunoSEQ multiplex PCR, yet TCRdb's version contains in-frame clones alone and is incomplete. The top ten clones hold about 0.32% of a sample with roughly 380,000 clones, about 97% of them seen once. Sequences were obtained from memory CD8+ T cells sorted from blood. Noted subset: CD45RO+ cells pooled with CCR7-negative TemRA cells. The receptors originated from a man in his thirties or forties in good health.

The rearrangement joins TRBV2 to TRBJ1-6; D possibly corresponds to TRBD1 (5 bases). With 1 base removed from V and 10 bases from J, the gap between germline ends came to 14 bases. Per germline, CDR1 SNHLY and CDR2 FYNNEI. The CDR3 sequence is 15 residues long. The CDR3 DNA follows: TGTGCCAGCAGTGAAGTCACGGGGGGTTCATCACCCCTCCACTTT. It codes for CASSEVTGGSSPLHF.

The V and J genes are TRBV7-2 and TRBJ2-7; 8 bases line up with TRBD2. Germline V CDR1 and CDR2: SGHTA, FQGNSA. The CDR3 extends over 14 amino acids. After removal of 3 bases from V and 3 bases from J, the junction contained 4 bases not matched to a gene. The CDR3 DNA is TGTGCCAGCAGCTTCAAAGCGGGAGTCTACGAGCAGTACTTC. Translated, it gives CASSFKAGVYEQYF.

Notes on this clone: At the DNA level, this CDR3 is encoded by other sequences in the same sample as well. J is TRBJ2-5 and V is TRBV18, with unresolved D. The CDR3 is made up of 11 amino acids. The V and J ends lost 3 bases and 5 bases respectively, with 4 bases between them. The V gene's germline CDR1 is KGHSH and CDR2 LQKENI. CDR3 sequence reads: CASSPQETQYF. The CDR3, as DNA: TGTGCCAGCTCACCCCAGGAGACCCAGTACTTC.